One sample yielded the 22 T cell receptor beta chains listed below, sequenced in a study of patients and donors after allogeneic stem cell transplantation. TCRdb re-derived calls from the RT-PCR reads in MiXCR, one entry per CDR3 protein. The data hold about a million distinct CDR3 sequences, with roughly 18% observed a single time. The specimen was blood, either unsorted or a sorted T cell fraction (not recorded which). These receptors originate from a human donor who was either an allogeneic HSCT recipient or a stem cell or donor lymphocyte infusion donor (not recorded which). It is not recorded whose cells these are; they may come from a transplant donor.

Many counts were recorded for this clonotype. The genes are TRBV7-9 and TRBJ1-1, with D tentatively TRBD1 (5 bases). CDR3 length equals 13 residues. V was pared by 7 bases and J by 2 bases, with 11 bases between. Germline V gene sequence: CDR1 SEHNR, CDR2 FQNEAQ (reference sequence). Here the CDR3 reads CASNQGGNTEAFF. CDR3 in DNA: TGTGCCAGCAACCAGGGAGGAAACACTGAAGCTTTCTTT.

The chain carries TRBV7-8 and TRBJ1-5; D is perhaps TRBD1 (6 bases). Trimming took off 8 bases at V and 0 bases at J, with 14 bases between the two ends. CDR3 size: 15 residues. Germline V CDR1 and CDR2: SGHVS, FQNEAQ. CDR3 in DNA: TGTGCCAGCGGAAATACAGGGATTAGCAATCAGCCCCAGCATTTT. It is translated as CASGNTGISNQPQHF.

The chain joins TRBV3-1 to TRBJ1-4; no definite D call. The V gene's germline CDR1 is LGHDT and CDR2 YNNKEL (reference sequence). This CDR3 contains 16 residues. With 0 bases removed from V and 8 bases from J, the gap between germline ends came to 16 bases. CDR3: CASSQERPSHKEKLFF. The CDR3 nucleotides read TGTGCCAGCAGCCAAGAGCGCCCTAGCCATAAGGAAAAACTGTTTTTT.

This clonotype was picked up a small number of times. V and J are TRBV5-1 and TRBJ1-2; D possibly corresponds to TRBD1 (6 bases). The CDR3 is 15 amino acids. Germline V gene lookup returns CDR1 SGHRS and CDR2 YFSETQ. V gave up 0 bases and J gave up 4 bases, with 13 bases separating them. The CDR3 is CASSLGVGRGYGYTF. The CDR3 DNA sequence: TGCGCCAGCAGCTTGGGGGTCGGCAGGGGCTATGGCTACACCTTC.

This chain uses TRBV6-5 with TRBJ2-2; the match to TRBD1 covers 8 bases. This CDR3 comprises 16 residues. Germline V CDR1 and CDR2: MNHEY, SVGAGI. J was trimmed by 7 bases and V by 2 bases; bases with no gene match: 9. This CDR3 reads CASSYVPGGFGGELFF. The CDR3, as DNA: TGTGCCAGCAGTTACGTCCCAGGGGGCTTCGGCGGGGAGCTGTTTTTT.

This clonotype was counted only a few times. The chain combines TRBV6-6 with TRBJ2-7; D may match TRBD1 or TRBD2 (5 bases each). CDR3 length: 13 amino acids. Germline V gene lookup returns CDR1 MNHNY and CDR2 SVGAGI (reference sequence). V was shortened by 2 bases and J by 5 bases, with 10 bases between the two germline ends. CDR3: CASSYPGTDEQYF. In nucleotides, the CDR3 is TGTGCCAGCAGTTACCCTGGGACCGACGAGCAGTACTTC.

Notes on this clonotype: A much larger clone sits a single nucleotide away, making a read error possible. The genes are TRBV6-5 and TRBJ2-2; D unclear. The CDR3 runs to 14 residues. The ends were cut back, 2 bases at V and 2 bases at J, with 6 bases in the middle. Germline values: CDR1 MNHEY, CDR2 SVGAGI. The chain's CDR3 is CASSYGDNTGELFF. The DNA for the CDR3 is TGTGCCAGCAGTTACGGGGATAACACCGGGGAGCTGTTTTTT.

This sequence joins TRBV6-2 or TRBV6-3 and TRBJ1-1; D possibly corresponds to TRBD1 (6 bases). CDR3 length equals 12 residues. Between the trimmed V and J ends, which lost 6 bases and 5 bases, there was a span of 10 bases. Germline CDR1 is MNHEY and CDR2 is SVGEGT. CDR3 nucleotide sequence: TGTGCCAGCAGAAGGACAGTAACTGAAGCTTTCTTT. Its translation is CASRRTVTEAFF.

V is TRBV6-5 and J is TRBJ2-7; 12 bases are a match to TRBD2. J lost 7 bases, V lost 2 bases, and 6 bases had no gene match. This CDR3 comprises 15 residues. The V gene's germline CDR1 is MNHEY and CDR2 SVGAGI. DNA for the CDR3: TGTGCCAGCAGTTACAAAACTAGCGGGGGGAATGAGCAGTACTTC. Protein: CASSYKTSGGNEQYF.

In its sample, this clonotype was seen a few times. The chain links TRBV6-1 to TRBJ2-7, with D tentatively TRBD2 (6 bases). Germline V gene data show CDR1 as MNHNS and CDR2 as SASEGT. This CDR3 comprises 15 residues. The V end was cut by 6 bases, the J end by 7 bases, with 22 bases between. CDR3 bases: TGTGCCAGCAGCGCCGGGGCAGGGAGGTCGGATGAGCAGTACTTC. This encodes CASSAGAGRSDEQYF.

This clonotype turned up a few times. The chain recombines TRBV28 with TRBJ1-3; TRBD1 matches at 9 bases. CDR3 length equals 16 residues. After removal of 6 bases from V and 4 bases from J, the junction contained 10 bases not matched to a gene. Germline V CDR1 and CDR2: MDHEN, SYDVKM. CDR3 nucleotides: TGTGCCAGCAGCACACCGGGACAGGGTACGGGAAACACCATATATTTT. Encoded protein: CASSTPGQGTGNTIYF.

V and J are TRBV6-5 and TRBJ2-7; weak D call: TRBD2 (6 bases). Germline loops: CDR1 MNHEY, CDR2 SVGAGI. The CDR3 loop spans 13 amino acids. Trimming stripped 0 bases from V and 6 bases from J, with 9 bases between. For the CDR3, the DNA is TGTGCCAGCAGTTACTCAGGGCGGGGCGAGCAGTACTTC. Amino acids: CASSYSGRGEQYF.

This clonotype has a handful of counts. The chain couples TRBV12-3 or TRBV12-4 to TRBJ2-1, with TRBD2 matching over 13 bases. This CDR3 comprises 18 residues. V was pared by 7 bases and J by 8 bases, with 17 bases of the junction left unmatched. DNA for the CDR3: TGTGCCAGCACGCCGGTAGGACTAGCGGGAGAGGTAGGCGATGAGCAGTTCTTC. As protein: CASTPVGLAGEVGDEQFF.

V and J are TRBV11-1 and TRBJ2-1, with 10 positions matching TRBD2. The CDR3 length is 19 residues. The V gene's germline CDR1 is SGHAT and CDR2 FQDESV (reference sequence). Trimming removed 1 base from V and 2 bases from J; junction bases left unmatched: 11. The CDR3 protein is CASSLGGAGGPGTYNEQFF. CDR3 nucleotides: TGTGCCAGCAGCTTAGGGGGAGCGGGAGGGCCCGGAACCTACAATGAGCAGTTCTTC.

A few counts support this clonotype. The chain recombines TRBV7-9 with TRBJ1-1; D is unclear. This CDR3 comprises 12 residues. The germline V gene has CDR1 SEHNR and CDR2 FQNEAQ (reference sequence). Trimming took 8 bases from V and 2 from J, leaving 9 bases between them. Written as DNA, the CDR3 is TGTGCCAGCTTGCGGGATAACACTGAAGCTTTCTTT. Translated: CASLRDNTEAFF.

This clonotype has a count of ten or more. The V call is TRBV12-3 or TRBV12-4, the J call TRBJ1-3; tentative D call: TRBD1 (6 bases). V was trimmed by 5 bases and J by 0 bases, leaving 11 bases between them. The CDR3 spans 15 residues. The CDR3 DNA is TGTGCCAGCAGTATAACAGGGAGCTCTGGAAACACCATATATTTT. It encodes CASSITGSSGNTIYF.

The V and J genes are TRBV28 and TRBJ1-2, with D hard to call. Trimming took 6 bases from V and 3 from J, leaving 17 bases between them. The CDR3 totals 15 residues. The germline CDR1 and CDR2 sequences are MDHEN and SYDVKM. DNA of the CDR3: TGTGCCAGCAGCCAGAATACGGTACGCGACTATGGCTACACCTTC. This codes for CASSQNTVRDYGYTF.

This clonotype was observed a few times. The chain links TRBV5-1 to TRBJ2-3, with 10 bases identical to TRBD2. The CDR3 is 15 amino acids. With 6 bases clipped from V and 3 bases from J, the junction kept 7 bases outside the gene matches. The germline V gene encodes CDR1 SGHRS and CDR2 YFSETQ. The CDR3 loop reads CASTESGGATDTQYF. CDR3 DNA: TGCGCCAGCACAGAGAGCGGGGGGGCAACAGATACGCAGTATTTT.

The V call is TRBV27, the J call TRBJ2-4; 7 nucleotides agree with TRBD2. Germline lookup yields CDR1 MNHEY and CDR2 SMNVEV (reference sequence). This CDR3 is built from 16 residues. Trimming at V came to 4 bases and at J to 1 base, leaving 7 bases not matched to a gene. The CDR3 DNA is TGTGCCAGCAGTTCCCGACTAGCCCCCGCCAAAAACATTCAGTACTTC. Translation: CASSSRLAPAKNIQYF.

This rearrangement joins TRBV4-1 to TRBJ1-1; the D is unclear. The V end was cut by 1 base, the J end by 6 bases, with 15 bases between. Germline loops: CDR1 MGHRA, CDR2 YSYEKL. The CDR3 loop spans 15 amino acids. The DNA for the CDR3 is TGCGCCAGCAGCCAAGCGAGCGCCCCAACCCCTGAAGCTTTCTTT. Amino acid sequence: CASSQASAPTPEAFF.

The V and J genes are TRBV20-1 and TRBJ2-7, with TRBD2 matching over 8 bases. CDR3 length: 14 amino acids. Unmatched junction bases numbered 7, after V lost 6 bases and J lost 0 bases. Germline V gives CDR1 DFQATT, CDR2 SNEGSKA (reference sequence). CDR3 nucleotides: TGCAGTGCCGCCGGGACTAGGATCTCCTACGAGCAGTACTTC. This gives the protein CSAAGTRISYEQYF.

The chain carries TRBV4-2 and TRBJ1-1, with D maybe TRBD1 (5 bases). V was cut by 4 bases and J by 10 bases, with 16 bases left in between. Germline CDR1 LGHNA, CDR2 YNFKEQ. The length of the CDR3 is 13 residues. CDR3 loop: CASSPSEPGPAFF. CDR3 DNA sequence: TGTGCCAGCAGCCCCTCTGAACCGGGACCAGCTTTCTTT.